The present T cell receptor (beta chain) was sequenced within a study of beta chain features in type 1 diabetes. Overall study results and limits: There was a possibility that cDNA sequencing over-represented cells with high TCR expression. At VDJ recombination sites, type 1 diabetes patients had fewer insertions and more deleted nucleotides.

The CDR3 sequence is 11 residues long. Germline CDR1 and CDR2: GTSNPN and SVGIG (reference sequence). V shed 2 bases and J shed 8 bases, with 7 bases lying between them. Based on CD45RO/CCR7/CD25/CD127/CD95/CD27, CD4+ regulatory, stem cell-like memory, naive and central memory cells were sorted. This clone occurred a few times. Its antigen is currently unknown. Since all of the isolated RNA was reverse transcribed, expressed TCRB transcripts were what got sequenced. Sequenced by immunoSEQ multiplex PCR; TCRdb stores in-frame clones only, minus some. The table lists 300,000 to 450,000 clones, around 20% of them singletons.

Specimen: naive CD4+ T cells from blood. This sequence was found in a woman between 18 and 30 years old in good health. The rearrangement links TRBV30 to TRBJ2-1, with unresolved D. CDR3 sequence: CAWSSTYEQFF. The DNA for the CDR3 is TGTGCCTGGAGTTCAACTTATGAGCAGTTCTTC.